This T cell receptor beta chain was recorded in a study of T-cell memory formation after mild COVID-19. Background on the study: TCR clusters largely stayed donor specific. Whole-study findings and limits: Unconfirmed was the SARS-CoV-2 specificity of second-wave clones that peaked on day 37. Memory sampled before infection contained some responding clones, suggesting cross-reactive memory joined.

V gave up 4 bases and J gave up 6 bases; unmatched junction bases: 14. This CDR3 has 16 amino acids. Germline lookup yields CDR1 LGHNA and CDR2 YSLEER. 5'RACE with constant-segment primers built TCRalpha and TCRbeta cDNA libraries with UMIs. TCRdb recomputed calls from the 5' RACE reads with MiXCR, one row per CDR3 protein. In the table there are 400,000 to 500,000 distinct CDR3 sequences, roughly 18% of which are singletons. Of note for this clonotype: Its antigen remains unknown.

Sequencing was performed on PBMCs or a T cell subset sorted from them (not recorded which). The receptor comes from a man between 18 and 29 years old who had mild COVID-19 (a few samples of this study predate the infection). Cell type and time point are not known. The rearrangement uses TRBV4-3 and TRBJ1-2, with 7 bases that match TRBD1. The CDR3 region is CASSRGTDSGYDGYTF. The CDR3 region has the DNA TGCGCCAGCAGCCGAGGGACAGACTCGGGGTATGATGGCTACACCTTC.